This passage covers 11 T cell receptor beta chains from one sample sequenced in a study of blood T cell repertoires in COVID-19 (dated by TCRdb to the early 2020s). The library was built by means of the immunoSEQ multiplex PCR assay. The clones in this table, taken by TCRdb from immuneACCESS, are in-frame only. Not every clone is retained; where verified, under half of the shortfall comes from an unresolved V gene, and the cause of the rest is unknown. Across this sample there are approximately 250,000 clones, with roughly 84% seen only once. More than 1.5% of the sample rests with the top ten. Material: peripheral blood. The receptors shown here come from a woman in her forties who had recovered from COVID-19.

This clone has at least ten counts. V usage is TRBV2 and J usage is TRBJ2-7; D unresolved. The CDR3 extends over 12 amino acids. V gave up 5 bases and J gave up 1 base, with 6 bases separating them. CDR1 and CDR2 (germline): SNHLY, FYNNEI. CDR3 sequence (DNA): TGTGCCAGCAGTACAGAGTCCTACGAGCAGTACTTC. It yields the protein CASSTESYEQYF.

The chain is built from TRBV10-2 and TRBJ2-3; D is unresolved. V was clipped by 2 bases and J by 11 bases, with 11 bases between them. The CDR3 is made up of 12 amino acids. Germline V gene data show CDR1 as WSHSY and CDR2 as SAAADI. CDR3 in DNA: TGCGCCAGCAGTGAGGTGCAGTCGGGGCAGTATTTT. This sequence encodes CASSEVQSGQYF.

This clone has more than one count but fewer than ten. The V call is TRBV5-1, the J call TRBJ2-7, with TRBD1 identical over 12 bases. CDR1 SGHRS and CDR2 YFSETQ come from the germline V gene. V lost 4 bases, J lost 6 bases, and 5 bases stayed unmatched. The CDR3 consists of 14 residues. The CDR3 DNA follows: TGCGCCAGCAGCCCCGGGACAGGGGGCGGCGAGCAGTACTTC. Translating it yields CASSPGTGGGEQYF.

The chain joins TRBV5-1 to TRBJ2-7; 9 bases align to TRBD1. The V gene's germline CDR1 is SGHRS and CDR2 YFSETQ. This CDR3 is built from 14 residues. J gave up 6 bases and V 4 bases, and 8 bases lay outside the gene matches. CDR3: CASSASLTGGEQYF. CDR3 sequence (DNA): TGCGCCAGCAGCGCGAGTCTGACAGGGGGCGAGCAGTACTTC.

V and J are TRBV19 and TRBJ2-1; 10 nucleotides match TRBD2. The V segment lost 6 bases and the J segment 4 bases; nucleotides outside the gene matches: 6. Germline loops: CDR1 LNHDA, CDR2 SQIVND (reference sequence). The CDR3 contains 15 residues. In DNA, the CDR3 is TGTGCCAGTAGCCTCACTAGCGGGGTATACAATGAGCAGTTCTTC. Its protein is CASSLTSGVYNEQFF.

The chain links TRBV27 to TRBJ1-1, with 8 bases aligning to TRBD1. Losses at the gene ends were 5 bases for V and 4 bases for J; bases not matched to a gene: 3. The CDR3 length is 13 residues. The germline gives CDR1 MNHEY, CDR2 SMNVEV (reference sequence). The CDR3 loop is CASSTTGVTEAFF. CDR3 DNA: TGTGCCAGCAGTACGACAGGGGTCACTGAAGCTTTCTTT.

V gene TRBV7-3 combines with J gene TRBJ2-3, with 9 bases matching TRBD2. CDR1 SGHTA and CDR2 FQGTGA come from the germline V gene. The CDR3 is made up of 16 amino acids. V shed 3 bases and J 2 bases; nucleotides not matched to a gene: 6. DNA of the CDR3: TGTGCCAGCAGCTTCAAAGCGGGGGGCCCCACAGATACGCAGTATTTT. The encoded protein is CASSFKAGGPTDTQYF.

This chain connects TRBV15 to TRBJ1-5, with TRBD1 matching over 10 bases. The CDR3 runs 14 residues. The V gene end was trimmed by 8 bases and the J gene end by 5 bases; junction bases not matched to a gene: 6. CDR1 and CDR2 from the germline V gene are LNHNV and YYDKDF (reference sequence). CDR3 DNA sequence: TGTGCCACCGGGGGGACAGGGGATTATCAGCCCCAGCATTTT. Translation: CATGGTGDYQPQHF.

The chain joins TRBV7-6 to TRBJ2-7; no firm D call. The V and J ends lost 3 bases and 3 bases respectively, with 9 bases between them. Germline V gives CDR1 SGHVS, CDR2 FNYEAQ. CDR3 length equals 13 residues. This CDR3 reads CASSFSPGYEQYF. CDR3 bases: TGTGCCAGCAGCTTCAGCCCGGGCTACGAGCAGTACTTC.

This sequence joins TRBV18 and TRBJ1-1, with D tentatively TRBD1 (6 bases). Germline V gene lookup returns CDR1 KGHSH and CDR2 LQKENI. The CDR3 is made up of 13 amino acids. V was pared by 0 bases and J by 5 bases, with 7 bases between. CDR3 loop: CASSPPGATEAFF. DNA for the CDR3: TGTGCCAGCTCACCACCGGGGGCGACTGAAGCTTTCTTT.

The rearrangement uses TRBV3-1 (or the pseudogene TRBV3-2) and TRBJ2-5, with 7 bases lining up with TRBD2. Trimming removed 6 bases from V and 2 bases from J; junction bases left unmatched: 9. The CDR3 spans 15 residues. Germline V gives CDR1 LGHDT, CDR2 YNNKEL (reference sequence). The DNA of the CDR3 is TGTGCCAGCAGGGCGAGGGGTAGCGGGCAAGAGACCCAGTACTTC. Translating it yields CASRARGSGQETQYF.